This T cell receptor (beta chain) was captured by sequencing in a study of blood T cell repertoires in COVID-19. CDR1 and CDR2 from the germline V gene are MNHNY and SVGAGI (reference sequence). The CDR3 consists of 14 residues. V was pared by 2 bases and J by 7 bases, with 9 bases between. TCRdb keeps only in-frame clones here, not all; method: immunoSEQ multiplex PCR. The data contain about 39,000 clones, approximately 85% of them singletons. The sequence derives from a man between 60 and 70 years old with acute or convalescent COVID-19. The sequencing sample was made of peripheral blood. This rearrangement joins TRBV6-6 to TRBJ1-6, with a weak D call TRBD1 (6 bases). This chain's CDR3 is CASSYGRGNSPLHF. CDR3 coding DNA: TGTGCCAGCAGTTACGGGAGGGGGAATTCACCCCTCCACTTT.